The next 28 T cell receptor beta chains were all read from a single sample in a study of T cell changes during pregnancy in multiple sclerosis. Sequencing used immunoSEQ multiplex PCR; TCRdb keeps in-frame clones, though not all of them. The sample lists approximately 100,000 clones, approximately 90% seen once, with around 3.2% in the top ten. Source: peripheral blood, taken after pregnancy. Receptors were obtained from a female donor with multiple sclerosis, enrolled in a pregnancy study.

This clone was counted once. The chain combines TRBV5-5 with TRBJ2-5; TRBD2 agrees at 9 bases. From germline, CDR1 is SGHKS and CDR2 YYEKEE (reference sequence). This CDR3 region has 15 residues. The J segment lost 3 bases and the V segment lost 7 bases, leaving 10 bases of the junction unmatched. CDR3 residues: CASSGRASGEETQYF. The CDR3 nucleotides read TGTGCCAGCTCCGGTAGAGCTAGCGGGGAAGAGACCCAGTACTTC.

V and J are TRBV7-6 and TRBJ1-2; 8 nucleotides match TRBD1. This CDR3 has 15 amino acids. Germline trimming cut 5 bases from V and 5 bases from J; bases unmatched to any gene: 10. In germline, CDR1 is SGHVS, CDR2 FNYEAQ. The CDR3 nucleotides read TGTGCCAGCAGCGACCTTACGGACAGGGCGTATGGCTACACCTTC. Protein: CASSDLTDRAYGYTF.

J is TRBJ2-2 and V is TRBV5-4, with TRBD1 matching over 8 bases. This CDR3 is 16 amino acids long. V dropped 3 bases and J dropped 3; count of bases not matched to a gene: 7. Germline CDR1 is SGHNT and CDR2 is YYREEE (reference sequence). CDR3 in DNA: TGTGCCAGCAGCTCCCAAAAACAGGGGGACACCGGGGAGCTGTTTTTT. Translated: CASSSQKQGDTGELFF.

The rearrangement links TRBV9 to TRBJ2-7; 9 bases are shared with TRBD1. There are 16 residues in the CDR3. Germline CDR1 SGDLS, CDR2 YYNGEE. V dropped 4 bases and J dropped 6; count of bases not matched to a gene: 14. CDR3 region: CASSLHYRDRGGEQYF. The CDR3 nucleotides read TGTGCCAGCAGCCTACACTACCGTGACAGGGGGGGCGAGCAGTACTTC.

This chain uses TRBV7-8 with TRBJ1-1, with D unresolved. The CDR3 has 12 amino acids. The ends were cut back, 3 bases at V and 1 base at J, with 3 bases in the middle. Per germline, CDR1 SGHVS and CDR2 FQNEAQ. The CDR3 protein is CASSFGNTEAFF. In nucleotides, the CDR3 is TGTGCCAGCAGCTTCGGGAACACTGAAGCTTTCTTT.

This clone was seen a handful of times. CDR3 region: CASSLSTLAGGLQETQYF. Written as DNA, the CDR3 is TGTGCCAGCAGTTTATCGACACTAGCGGGGGGCCTCCAAGAGACCCAGTACTTC. The chain has TRBV27 and TRBJ2-5; 12 nucleotides agree with TRBD2. CDR3 length: 18 amino acids. Germline V gene data show CDR1 as MNHEY and CDR2 as SMNVEV (reference sequence). V gave up 0 bases and J gave up 1 base; unmatched junction bases: 6.

This clone is a singleton in its sample. The chain employs TRBV6-1 and TRBJ1-1, with 10 bases matching TRBD1. This CDR3 spans 14 amino acids. Germline CDR1 MNHNS, CDR2 SASEGT. V shed 7 bases, J shed 4 bases, and the junction held 6 bases outside the gene matches. The CDR3 sequence is CASTEGTGVTEAFF. Here the CDR3 DNA reads TGTGCCAGCACGGAGGGGACAGGGGTCACTGAAGCTTTCTTT.

Only one count was recorded for this clone. The chain joins TRBV6-5 to TRBJ1-2; tentatively, D is TRBD1 (6 bases). Between the trimmed V and J ends, which lost 5 bases and 6 bases, there was a span of 13 bases. The CDR3 spans 13 residues. Germline V gene data show CDR1 as MNHEY and CDR2 as SVGAGI. The CDR3 nucleotides are TGTGCCAGCAGTGAAGGACAGTATAATGGCTACACCTTC. This codes for CASSEGQYNGYTF.

The V gene is TRBV19, the J gene TRBJ1-5, with no clear D. The CDR3 loop spans 14 amino acids. Trimming left V 5 bases short and J 6 bases short, with 14 bases between. From germline, CDR1 is LNHDA and CDR2 SQIVND (reference sequence). The CDR3 spells CASSRSRVPQPQHF. The CDR3 DNA is TGTGCCAGTAGTCGATCACGGGTGCCTCAGCCCCAGCATTTT.

This chain uses TRBV6-1 with TRBJ1-4; 8 nucleotides align to TRBD1. Germline V gene lookup returns CDR1 MNHNS and CDR2 SASEGT. This CDR3 spans 14 amino acids. V lost 7 bases to trimming and J lost 2 bases; unmatched junction nucleotides: 3. The CDR3 DNA sequence: TGTGCCAGCACTACAGGGGGTACTAATGAAAAACTGTTTTTT. Translation gives CASTTGGTNEKLFF.

The J gene is TRBJ1-1, the V gene TRBV25-1; no reliable D call. Germline V CDR1 and CDR2: MGHDK, SYGVNS. The CDR3 is made up of 15 amino acids. Trimming took 6 bases from V and 1 from J, leaving 15 bases between them. This chain's CDR3 is CASRLGVVPNTEAFF. The CDR3 DNA reads TGTGCCAGCAGGCTGGGAGTAGTCCCGAACACTGAAGCTTTCTTT.

Only one count was recorded for this clone. This chain connects TRBV6-5 to TRBJ2-3, with a weak D call TRBD1 (6 bases). From germline, CDR1 is MNHEY and CDR2 SVGAGI. CDR3 size: 16 residues. V lost 4 bases, J lost 2 bases, and 16 bases lay in between. CDR3 loop: CASSFFSGQYTDTQYF. The CDR3 coding sequence is TGTGCCAGCAGTTTTTTTTCCGGACAGTACACAGATACGCAGTATTTT.

The chain uses TRBV2 and TRBJ1-1, with 9 bases identical to TRBD1. The germline CDR1 and CDR2 sequences are SNHLY and FYNNEI. Trimming took 6 bases from V and 7 from J; bases not matched to a gene: 3. CDR3 length equals 12 residues. DNA of the CDR3: TGTGCCAGCAGACAGGGGGCTGATGAAGCTTTCTTT. Amino acids: CASRQGADEAFF.

This chain uses TRBV9 with TRBJ2-1, with 9 bases lining up with TRBD2. The CDR3 consists of 16 residues. With 0 bases clipped from V and 4 bases from J, the junction kept 5 bases outside the gene matches. CDR1 is SGDLS, CDR2 YYNGEE, per germline. CDR3 DNA sequence: TGTGCCAGCAGCGTAGGTAATAGCGGGGGTTACAATGAGCAGTTCTTC. Residues: CASSVGNSGGYNEQFF.

V and J are TRBV11-2 and TRBJ2-7; maybe TRBD1 (6 bases). The CDR3 contains 15 residues. With 0 bases removed from V and 3 bases from J, the gap between germline ends came to 12 bases. Per germline, CDR1 SGHAT and CDR2 FQNNGV. The CDR3, as DNA: TGTGCCAGCAGCTTAGATACAGGGATCTACTACGAGCAGTACTTC. Translating gives CASSLDTGIYYEQYF.

This clone was seen only once. The CDR3 region is CASSLGRGMNTEAFF. CDR3 sequence (DNA): TGTGCCAGCAGCTTAGGAAGGGGCATGAACACTGAAGCTTTCTTT. The gene calls are TRBV7-3 and TRBJ1-1; the D gene is possibly TRBD1 (5 bases). V lost 2 bases, J lost 0 bases, and 10 bases lay in between. Per germline, CDR1 SGHTA and CDR2 FQGTGA. The CDR3 runs 15 residues.

The genes are TRBV7-2 and TRBJ2-5, with 9 bases fitting TRBD2. The CDR3 has 15 residues. Trimming took 3 bases from V and 4 from J; bases not matched to a gene: 6. Germline CDR1 SGHTA, CDR2 FQGNSA. Here the CDR3 reads CASSFRSGGRETQYF. The CDR3 DNA is TGTGCCAGCAGCTTTAGAAGCGGGGGGAGAGAGACCCAGTACTTC.

This clone was found a few times. The chain combines TRBV5-5 with TRBJ1-1, with D possibly TRBD1 on 5 matching bases. V was cut by 0 bases and J by 9 bases, with 9 bases left in between. There are 12 residues in the CDR3. Per germline, CDR1 SGHKS and CDR2 YYEKEE (reference sequence). The CDR3 sequence: CASSLENRQAFF. For the CDR3, the DNA is TGTGCCAGCAGCTTGGAGAACAGGCAAGCTTTCTTT. Full variable domain (outside the CDR3, taken from reference TRBV5-5 and TRBJ1-1): DAGVTQSPTHLIKTRGQQVTLRCSPISGHKSVSWYQQVLGQGPQFIFQYYEKEERGRGNFPDRFSARQFPNYSSELNVNALLLGDSALYLCASSLENRQAFFGQGTRLTVV.

This chain uses TRBV9 with TRBJ2-3; perhaps TRBD2 as D (5 bases). Germline V CDR1 and CDR2: SGDLS, YYNGEE. The CDR3 spans 14 residues. V was clipped by 3 bases and J by 0 bases, with 8 bases between them. CDR3 in amino acids: CASSAGGSTDTQYF. As DNA, the CDR3 is TGTGCCAGCAGCGCAGGCGGGAGCACAGATACGCAGTATTTT.

This clone was observed a handful of times. This sequence joins TRBV11-2 and TRBJ1-6, with TRBD1 as a possible D gene (6 bases). V dropped 1 base and J dropped 9 bases, with 16 bases sitting between them. The CDR3 covers 16 residues. Germline V lookup: CDR1 SGHAT, CDR2 FQNNGV. The CDR3 region has the DNA TGTGCCAGCAGCTTAGGCCGCGGGGGCAGAGTTTCACCCCTCCACTTT. This sequence encodes CASSLGRGGRVSPLHF.

The rearrangement links TRBV29-1 to TRBJ1-1; tentatively, D is TRBD1 (6 bases). The CDR3 covers 13 residues. V was pared by 7 bases and J by 7 bases, with 19 bases between. In germline, CDR1 is SQVTM, CDR2 ANQGSEA. The CDR3 sequence: CSDFGTRAFEAFF. The CDR3 nucleotides are TGCAGCGACTTCGGGACAAGGGCATTTGAAGCTTTCTTT.

This chain joins TRBV5-4 and TRBJ2-7; 13 bases align to TRBD2. Germline assignment: CDR1 SGHNT and CDR2 YYREEE (reference sequence). J gave up 1 base and V 4 bases, and 14 bases lay outside the gene matches. The length of the CDR3 is 19 residues. DNA of the CDR3: TGTGCCAGCAGCGATAAGGCCGGGACTAGCGGGGCGGCGTCCTACGAGCAGTACTTC. It translates to CASSDKAGTSGAASYEQYF.

J is TRBJ2-5 and V is TRBV11-2; D is unclear. Germline CDR1 and CDR2: SGHAT and FQNNGV. The V end lost 5 bases, the J end lost 0 bases, and 22 bases lay between the germline ends. The CDR3 runs to 18 residues. This CDR3 is CASSHTPGRSLDQETQYF. For the CDR3, the DNA is TGTGCCAGCAGCCATACCCCAGGCCGGTCCCTTGACCAAGAGACCCAGTACTTC.

This chain uses TRBV2 with TRBJ2-7; possibly TRBD1 for D (5 bases). Trimming removed 5 bases from V and 1 base from J, with 9 bases in between. The V gene's germline CDR1 is SNHLY and CDR2 FYNNEI. This CDR3 spans 13 amino acids. CDR3 nucleotide sequence: TGTGCCAGCAGTTTGACAGATTCCTACGAGCAGTACTTC. Protein: CASSLTDSYEQYF.

This chain uses TRBV7-8 with TRBJ2-3; D unresolved. Trimming pared 2 bases from V and 2 bases from J, leaving 2 bases between. This CDR3 region has 12 residues. Germline values: CDR1 SGHVS, CDR2 FQNEAQ. The CDR3 spells CASSLYTDTQYF. The CDR3 DNA reads TGTGCCAGCAGCTTATACACAGATACGCAGTATTTT. The full variable domain, its missing parts supplied by reference TRBV7-8 and TRBJ2-3, is GAGVSQSPRYKVAKRGQDVALRCDPISGHVSLFWYQQALGQGPEFLTYFQNEAQLDKSGLPSDRFFAERPEGSVSTLKIQRTQQEDSAVYLCASSLYTDTQYFGPGTRLTVL.

This clone has a single count. This chain links TRBV27 with TRBJ2-4; 8 positions agree with TRBD1. From germline, CDR1 is MNHEY and CDR2 SMNVEV (reference sequence). V gave up 8 bases and J gave up 3 bases; unmatched junction bases: 3. This CDR3 contains 13 residues. The CDR3 nucleotides read TGTGCCAGCCAAGGACAGGGCAAAAACATTCAGTACTTC. Encoded protein: CASQGQGKNIQYF.

The chain joins TRBV12-5 to TRBJ2-1, with 7 bases identical to TRBD2. There are 12 residues in the CDR3. With 6 bases clipped from V and 8 bases from J, the junction kept 4 bases outside the gene matches. Germline-derived CDR1 and CDR2 are LGHNT and FRNRAP. Written as DNA, the CDR3 is TGTGCTAGTGGACCTAGCGGCGATGAGCAGTTCTTC. Translated, it gives CASGPSGDEQFF.

The V and J genes are TRBV4-1 and TRBJ2-2, with 9 bases aligning to TRBD1. The CDR3 extends over 17 amino acids. Per the germline V gene, CDR1 is MGHRA and CDR2 is YSYEKL. J lost 1 base, V lost 2 bases, and 5 bases had no gene match. CDR3 region: CASSQPLGQGNTGELFF. DNA of the CDR3: TGCGCCAGCAGCCAACCCCTGGGACAGGGGAACACCGGGGAGCTGTTTTTT.